The clone carrying this TCR beta chain was counted once. Its cognate antigen is unknown. With 10 bases clipped from V and 1 base from J, the junction kept 6 bases outside the gene matches. This CDR3 is built from 14 residues. Germline CDR1 is ENHRY and CDR2 is SYGVKD. The primer mix had 60 V beta and 13 J beta primers. Assay used: immunoSEQ multiplex PCR; TCRdb lists only in-frame clones, some missing. The sample has tens of thousands of clones, 85% to 90% seen once. Patients had residual fresh-frozen tumor tissue and more than two years of survival data. The data derive from a study of glioma-infiltrating T cells after dendritic cell vaccination. At the level of the study: Monocyte-derived dendritic cells, cultured about 7 days with IL-4 and GM-CSF, were pulsed with autologous tumor lysate. The study, taken as a whole, reports: TCR clonality showed no direct relationship with survival.

This TCR was recovered from a human donor with glioblastoma. The sequencing used blood, collected before dendritic cell vaccination. This chain links TRBV10-3 with TRBJ2-7, with TRBD2 matching over 11 bases. The CDR3 region is CASRTSGGSYEQYF. DNA of the CDR3: TGTGCCAGTAGAACTAGCGGGGGTTCCTACGAGCAGTACTTC.